This is a list of T cell receptor beta chains from one sample in a study of siplizumab effects on memory and regulatory T cells. Profiled with immunoSEQ multiplex PCR; TCRdb holds only in-frame clones, not every one. The table has approximately 120,000 clones, about 90% seen once. The sequenced sample was Tregs sorted from blood. The receptors derive from a human donor in good health. CDR3s include the opening cysteine and the closing phenylalanine or tryptophan. The order of the fields is clone size, D gene, J gene, V gene, CDR3 protein, CDR3 DNA. D genes are given only for firm matches. Clone size, where shown, is once, few, many, or a class for clones that have expanded.

once - TRBJ2-3 TRBV5-1 CASSLGSGTRTDTQYF TGCGCCAGCAGCTTGGGTTCGGGGACAAGGACAGATACGCAGTATTTT
- - TRBJ1-5 TRBV10-1 CASSESGRGDQPQHF TGCGCCAGCAGTGAGTCGGGCAGGGGTGATCAGCCCCAGCATTTT
once - TRBJ1-3 TRBV18 CASSLGSGNTIYF TGTGCCAGCTCACTAGGCTCTGGAAACACCATATATTTT
- - TRBJ1-6 TRBV19 CASSMRQYNSPLHF TGTGCCAGTAGTATGCGGCAGTATAATTCACCCCTCCACTTT
- - TRBJ2-1 TRBV18 CASSPPLLGEQFF TGTGCCAGCTCACCACCGTTGTTGGGTGAGCAGTTCTTC
- TRBD2 TRBJ2-1 TRBV5-1 CASSLGLAGVNEQFF TGCGCCAGCAGCTTGGGGCTAGCGGGGGTCAATGAGCAGTTCTTC
- TRBD2 TRBJ2-1 TRBV2 CASRAQIAGMGKQEQFF TGTGCCAGCAGGGCACAGATAGCGGGGATGGGCAAACAAGAGCAGTTCTTC
- - TRBJ2-3 TRBV5-4 CASSLTSTDTQYF TGTGCCAGCAGCTTGACTAGCACAGATACGCAGTATTTT
- TRBD2 TRBJ2-7 TRBV5-4 CASSLDGGATYEQYF TGTGCCAGCAGCTTGGACGGGGGGGCGACCTACGAGCAGTACTTC
- - TRBJ2-7 TRBV9 CASSSPSSYEQYF TGTGCCAGCAGCAGTCCTAGCTCCTACGAGCAGTACTTC
- TRBD1 TRBJ2-3 TRBV7-9 CASSPTGTGGTDTQYF TGTGCCAGCAGCCCGACTGGGACAGGGGGCACAGATACGCAGTATTTT
- - TRBJ2-5 TRBV5-1 CASSWGPETQYF TGCGCCAGCAGCTGGGGGCCAGAGACCCAGTACTTC
- - TRBJ2-6 TRBV30 CAWSVRPGANVLTF TGTGCCTGGAGTGTACGTCCCGGGGCCAACGTCCTGACTTTC
- - TRBJ2-7 TRBV10-3 CAITWDTGYEQYF TGTGCCATCACCTGGGACACCGGCTACGAGCAGTACTTC
- - TRBJ1-2 TRBV15 CATSRNNDGGYGYTF TGTGCCACCAGCAGAAATAACGACGGGGGCTATGGCTACACCTTC
- TRBD2 TRBJ2-3 TRBV11-2 CASSPPGLAIRTDTQYF TGTGCCAGCAGCCCCCCCGGACTAGCGATCCGCACAGATACGCAGTATTTT
- - TRBJ2-2 TRBV30 CAWHSRGATGELFF TGTGCCTGGCATTCTCGAGGGGCCACCGGGGAGCTGTTTTTT
- - TRBJ2-2 TRBV6-5 CASSYNLESTGELFF TGTGCCAGCAGTTACAATCTAGAGAGCACCGGGGAGCTGTTTTTT